The 14 T cell receptor beta chains below come from one sample, sequenced in a study of blood T cell repertoires in COVID-19 (dated by TCRdb to between 2020 and 2021). Receptor amplification or capture employed the immunoSEQ multiplex PCR assay. As stored in TCRdb, this immuneACCESS dataset retains in-frame rearrangements with V and J assigned. A fraction of the clones does not appear; measured against another copy, unresolved V genes explain less than half of the discrepancy, and the remainder lacks a known reason. The sample yields 50,000 to 60,000 clones; 88% were counted once. The biggest ten clones account for about 9.3% of the sample. Sequenced: peripheral blood. The receptors here all came from a man between 60 and 75 years old with active COVID-19.

The chain employs TRBV5-1 and TRBJ1-2; 8 positions agree with TRBD1. The CDR3 covers 16 residues. Per germline, CDR1 SGHRS and CDR2 YFSETQ. After removal of 0 bases from V and 4 bases from J, the junction contained 8 bases not matched to a gene. The chain's CDR3 is CASSLDIQGAFYGYTF. CDR3 nucleotides: TGCGCCAGCAGCTTGGACATCCAGGGGGCGTTCTATGGCTACACCTTC.

The CDR3 bases are TGCGCCAGCAGCCAGGGGGGTGGGACTAGCAGCTACAATGAGCAGTTCTTC. Encoded protein: CASSQGGGTSSYNEQFF. J is TRBJ2-1 and V is TRBV4-1, with 9 bases aligning to TRBD2. The CDR3 totals 17 residues. CDR1 and CDR2 (germline): MGHRA, YSYEKL. Trimming at V came to 3 bases and at J to 3 bases, leaving 9 bases not matched to a gene.

The chain is built from TRBV10-3 and TRBJ1-4; 7 bases fit TRBD1. From germline, CDR1 is ENHRY and CDR2 SYGVKD. The CDR3 consists of 13 residues. The J segment lost 8 bases and the V segment lost 3 bases, leaving 3 bases of the junction unmatched. The CDR3 is CAISDGGQEKLFF. CDR3 nucleotides: TGTGCCATCAGTGACGGGGGACAGGAAAAACTGTTTTTT.

The J gene is TRBJ2-1, the V gene TRBV7-9; TRBD1 is a possible D gene (6 bases). Trimming stripped 5 bases from V and 0 bases from J, with 8 bases between. Per germline, CDR1 SEHNR and CDR2 FQNEAQ (reference sequence). CDR3 size: 14 residues. The CDR3 nucleotides are TGTGCCAGCAGCCGGACAGCCTCCTACAATGAGCAGTTCTTC. Its protein is CASSRTASYNEQFF.

CDR3 sequence (DNA): TGTGCCATCAGACCTAGCGAATACACAGATACGCAGTATTTT. This sequence encodes CAIRPSEYTDTQYF. The V gene is TRBV10-3, the J gene TRBJ2-3, with D perhaps matching TRBD2 (6 bases). Trimming pared 6 bases from V and 2 bases from J, leaving 12 bases between. The CDR3 is made up of 14 amino acids. Germline CDR1 reads ENHRY; CDR2 reads SYGVKD.

This clone has only one observation. V usage is TRBV6-5 and J usage is TRBJ2-1, with 10 bases lining up with TRBD2. CDR1 is MNHEY, CDR2 SVGAGI, per germline. J gave up 4 bases and V 6 bases, and 6 bases lay outside the gene matches. The CDR3 sequence is 15 residues long. Here the CDR3 reads CASRDKLAGYNEQFF. CDR3 nucleotide sequence: TGTGCCAGCAGGGATAAACTAGCGGGGTACAATGAGCAGTTCTTC.

The chain is built from TRBV27 and TRBJ2-7; 9 bases are shared with TRBD2. From germline, CDR1 is MNHEY and CDR2 SMNVEV (reference sequence). This CDR3 has 18 amino acids. J lost 0 bases, V lost 6 bases, and 15 bases had no gene match. The CDR3: CASRSEFLAGRYSYEQYF. The CDR3 DNA is TGTGCCAGCAGATCTGAATTCCTAGCGGGAAGGTACTCCTACGAGCAGTACTTC.

V is TRBV27 and J is TRBJ1-2, with TRBD1 matching over 8 bases. CDR1 is MNHEY, CDR2 SMNVEV, per germline (reference sequence). Trimming took 5 bases from V and 7 from J; bases not matched to a gene: 9. There are 14 residues in the CDR3. Here the CDR3 DNA reads TGTGCCAGCAGTCCCGGGACAGGAATTTTTGGCTACACCTTC. Amino acids: CASSPGTGIFGYTF.

V gene TRBV2 combines with J gene TRBJ2-5; 8 bases line up with TRBD2. V trimming: 5 bases; J trimming: 5 bases; junction bases outside the gene matches: 13. From germline, CDR1 is SNHLY and CDR2 FYNNEI. This CDR3 spans 16 amino acids. For the CDR3, the DNA is TGTGCCAGCAGTCCCTTAACGGGAGGGCCCGGGGAGACCCAGTACTTC. Translation gives CASSPLTGGPGETQYF.

V usage is TRBV21-1 and J usage is TRBJ1-3; the table names TRBD1, a call not compared with the DNA. TRBV21-1 is shown as a pseudogene. The length of the CDR3 is 15 residues. The CDR3 spells CASSKEETAGNTIYF. The CDR3 nucleotides are TGTGCCAGCAGCAAAGAAGAGACAGCCGGAAACACCATATATTTT.

The chain links TRBV3-1 (or the pseudogene TRBV3-2) to TRBJ1-4, with TRBD1 identical over 7 bases. The CDR3 loop spans 14 amino acids. Germline trimming cut 5 bases from V and 10 bases from J; bases unmatched to any gene: 10. Germline V lookup: CDR1 LGHDT, CDR2 YNNKEL (reference sequence). The chain's CDR3 is CASSAGHRGGKLFF. CDR3 coding DNA: TGTGCCAGCAGCGCCGGACACAGGGGAGGAAAACTGTTTTTT.

This clone was counted between two and nine times. The chain carries TRBV18 and TRBJ2-2; TRBD1 matches 8 bases. After removal of 3 bases from V and 9 bases from J, the junction contained 12 bases not matched to a gene. The CDR3 covers 16 residues. CDR1 and CDR2 from the germline V gene are KGHSH and LQKENI. Here the CDR3 reads CASSPAGQAMIRELFF. The CDR3 nucleotides read TGTGCCAGCTCACCTGCGGGACAGGCAATGATCAGGGAGCTGTTTTTT.

This sequence joins TRBV2 and TRBJ1-5; 12 bases match TRBD1. The CDR3 covers 17 residues. V shed 0 bases and J 6 bases; nucleotides not matched to a gene: 6. Germline V gene sequence: CDR1 SNHLY, CDR2 FYNNEI. The CDR3 spells CASSEALGTGGFQPQHF. The CDR3 bases are TGTGCCAGCAGTGAAGCGCTGGGGACAGGGGGCTTTCAGCCCCAGCATTTT.

The V and J genes are TRBV19 and TRBJ1-1; 9 nucleotides agree with TRBD1. The CDR3 loop spans 16 amino acids. Per the germline V gene, CDR1 is LNHDA and CDR2 is SQIVND (reference sequence). J lost 2 bases, V lost 6 bases, and 10 bases had no gene match. The DNA for the CDR3 is TGTGCCAGTAGGCACAGGGGGCCGGATCCAAACACTGAAGCTTTCTTT. Translated, it gives CASRHRGPDPNTEAFF.